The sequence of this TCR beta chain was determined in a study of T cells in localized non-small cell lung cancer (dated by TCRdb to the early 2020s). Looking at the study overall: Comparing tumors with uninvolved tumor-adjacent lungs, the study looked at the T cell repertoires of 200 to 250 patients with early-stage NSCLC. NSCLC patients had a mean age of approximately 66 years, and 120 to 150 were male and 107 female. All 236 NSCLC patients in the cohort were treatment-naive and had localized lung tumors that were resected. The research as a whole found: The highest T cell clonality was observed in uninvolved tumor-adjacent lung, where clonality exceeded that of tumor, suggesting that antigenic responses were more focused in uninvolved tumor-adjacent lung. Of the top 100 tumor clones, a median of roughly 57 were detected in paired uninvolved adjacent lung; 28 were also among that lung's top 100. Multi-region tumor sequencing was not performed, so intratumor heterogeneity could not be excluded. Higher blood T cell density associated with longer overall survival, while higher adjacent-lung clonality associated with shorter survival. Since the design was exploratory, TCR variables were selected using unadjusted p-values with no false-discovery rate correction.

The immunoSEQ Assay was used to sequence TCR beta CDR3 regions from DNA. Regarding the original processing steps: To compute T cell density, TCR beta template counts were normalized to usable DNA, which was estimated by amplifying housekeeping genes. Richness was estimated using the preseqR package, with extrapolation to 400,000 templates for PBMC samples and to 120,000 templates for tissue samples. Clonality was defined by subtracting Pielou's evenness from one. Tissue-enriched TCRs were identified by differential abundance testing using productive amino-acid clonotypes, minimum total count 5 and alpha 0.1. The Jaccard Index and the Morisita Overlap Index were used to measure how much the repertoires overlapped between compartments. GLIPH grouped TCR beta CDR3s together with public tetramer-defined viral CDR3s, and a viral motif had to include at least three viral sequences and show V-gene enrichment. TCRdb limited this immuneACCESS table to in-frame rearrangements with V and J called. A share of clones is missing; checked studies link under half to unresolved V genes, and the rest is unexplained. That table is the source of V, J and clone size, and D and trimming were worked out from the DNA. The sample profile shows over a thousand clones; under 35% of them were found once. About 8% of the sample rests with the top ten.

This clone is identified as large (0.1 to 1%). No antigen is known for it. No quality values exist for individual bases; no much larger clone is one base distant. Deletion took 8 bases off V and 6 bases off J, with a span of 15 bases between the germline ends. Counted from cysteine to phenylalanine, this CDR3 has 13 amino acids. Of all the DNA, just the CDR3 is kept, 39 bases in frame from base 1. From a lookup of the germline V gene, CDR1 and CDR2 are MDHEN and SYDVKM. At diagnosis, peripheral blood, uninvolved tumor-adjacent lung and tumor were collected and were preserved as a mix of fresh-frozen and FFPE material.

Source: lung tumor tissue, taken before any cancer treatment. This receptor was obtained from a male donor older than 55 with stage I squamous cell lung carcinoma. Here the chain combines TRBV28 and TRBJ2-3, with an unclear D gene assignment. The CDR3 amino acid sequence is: CASEAPPGDTQYF. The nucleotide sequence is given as TGTGCCAGCGAAGCTCCTCCTGGGGATACGCAGTATTTT.